The rows below give T cell receptor beta chains drawn from one sample of a study of T cell clones after liver transplantation. Method: immunoSEQ multiplex PCR; TCRdb's copy keeps in-frame clones and lacks some. Altogether about 80,000 clones are present, roughly 85% being singletons, with the ten largest covering less than 0.6%. The sequencing here drew on CD4+ T cells from blood, taken around 45 months after liver transplant. The receptor source for this set is a human patient who received a liver transplant. Some T cells may trace back to the graft donor. Each CDR3 is given with its conserved first and last residue. Each record gives: J gene, V gene, clone size, D gene, CDR3 protein, CDR3 DNA. A D gene is named only where the DNA matches it firmly. Some rows mark clone size as missing; the rest say once, few, many or name a class of expanded clone.

TRBJ1-3 TRBV18 - - CASSPGTGSGNTIYF TGTGCCAGCTCACCCGGGACCGGCTCTGGAAACACCATATATTTT
TRBJ2-2 TRBV7-2 - - CASSQAFNGELFF TGTGCCAGCAGCCAAGCGTTTAACGGGGAGCTGTTTTTT
TRBJ2-1 TRBV5-1 - - CASSADPDNEQFF TGCGCCAGCAGCGCAGACCCGGACAATGAGCAGTTCTTC
TRBJ1-2 TRBV6-6 - - CASSRDVGFGGYTF TGTGCCAGCAGCCGGGACGTGGGATTTGGTGGCTACACCTTC
TRBJ2-2 TRBV19 - TRBD1 CASSWGQGITGELFF TGTGCCAGTAGTTGGGGACAGGGCATCACCGGGGAGCTGTTTTTT
TRBJ1-2 TRBV7-5 - - CARSLERDSPVGYTF TGTGCCAGAAGCTTAGAGAGGGACAGCCCCGTGGGCTACACCTTC
TRBJ2-2 TRBV7-9 few TRBD2 CASSPPGGGGSGELFF TGTGCCAGCAGCCCTCCCGGCGGGGGTGGCAGCGGGGAGCTGTTTTTT
TRBJ2-7 TRBV7-8 few - CASSHRTEDGYEQYF TGTGCCAGCAGCCATCGAACGGAGGACGGCTACGAGCAGTACTTC
TRBJ1-5 TRBV7-2 - TRBD1 CASSLGQGYQPQHF TGTGCCAGCAGCTTAGGACAGGGTTATCAGCCCCAGCATTTT
TRBJ1-5 TRBV5-1 few - CASSLGPDQPQHF TGCGCCAGCAGCTTAGGTCCGGATCAGCCCCAGCATTTT
TRBJ2-2 TRBV28 - - CASSFYRGGGELFF TGTGCCAGCAGTTTTTACAGGGGAGGCGGGGAGCTGTTTTTT
TRBJ1-2 TRBV18 - TRBD1 CASSPEDRGIEGYTF TGTGCCAGCTCACCAGAGGACAGGGGAATCGAGGGCTACACCTTC
TRBJ2-5 TRBV4-3 few - CASSLRGGETQYF TGCGCCAGCAGCCTGAGAGGGGGGGAGACCCAGTACTTC
TRBJ2-1 TRBV5-1 - - CASSLPTSTNEQFF TGCGCCAGCAGCTTGCCTACTAGTACGAATGAGCAGTTCTTC
TRBJ2-6 TRBV6-4 - - CASRSQGSGANVLTF TGTGCCAGCAGGAGTCAGGGTTCCGGGGCCAACGTCCTGACTTTC
TRBJ1-4 TRBV5-1 - - CASSGGGATNEKLFF TGCGCCAGCAGCGGAGGCGGGGCAACTAATGAAAAACTGTTTTTT
TRBJ2-7 TRBV6-1 few - CASSARYYEQYF TGTGCCAGCAGTGCCCGTTACTACGAGCAGTACTTC
TRBJ2-1 TRBV7-9 - - CASSRDGLGGNEQFF TGTGCCAGCAGCCGGGACGGCCTTGGGGGCAATGAGCAGTTCTTC
TRBJ1-3 TRBV12-5 - - CASGLGGSGNTIYF TGTGCTAGTGGTCTGGGGGGCTCTGGAAACACCATATATTTT
TRBJ2-3 TRBV5-1 - - CASSLAREGDTQYF TGCGCCAGCAGCTTGGCCAGGGAAGGAGATACGCAGTATTTT
TRBJ2-1 TRBV18 - - CASTRDSFSYNEQFF TGTGCCAGCACACGAGACAGCTTTTCCTACAATGAGCAGTTCTTC
TRBJ1-2 TRBV5-1 - - CASSLVDPQNGYTF TGCGCCAGCAGCTTGGTGGACCCACAAAATGGCTACACCTTC
TRBJ2-2 TRBV6-6 - - CASSGQTNTGELFF TGTGCCAGCAGCGGACAGACGAACACCGGGGAGCTGTTTTTT
TRBJ2-2 TRBV19 - - CASTSYPGRNWNTGELFF TGTGCCAGTACCTCCTACCCGGGGCGGAACTGGAACACCGGGGAGCTGTTTTTT
TRBJ2-5 TRBV28 - TRBD1 CASSHLTGQETQYF TGTGCCAGCAGTCATCTGACAGGGCAAGAGACCCAGTACTTC
TRBJ2-5 TRBV7-2 - - CASSLRGRQETQYF TGTGCCAGCAGCTTACGGGGACGCCAAGAGACCCAGTACTTC
TRBJ1-2 TRBV27 - TRBD1 CASSFLQGTHGYTF TGTGCCAGCAGTTTTCTACAGGGGACCCATGGCTACACCTTC
TRBJ1-5 TRBV18 - TRBD1 CASSPGTGTAGNQPQHF TGTGCCAGCTCACCTGGAACCGGGACAGCGGGCAATCAGCCCCAGCATTTT
TRBJ2-2 TRBV5-1 once TRBD2 CASSLEVGGMNTGELFF TGCGCCAGCAGCTTGGAGGTGGGAGGGATGAACACCGGGGAGCTGTTTTTT
TRBJ2-7 TRBV28 - TRBD1 CASSGPDRTIAYEQYF TGTGCCAGCAGTGGCCCGGACAGGACCATCGCCTACGAGCAGTACTTC
TRBJ2-5 TRBV5-1 - TRBD1 CASSTRTGWGETQYF TGCGCCAGCAGCACCCGGACAGGTTGGGGTGAGACCCAGTACTTC
TRBJ2-1 TRBV5-6 few - CASSLRGGANNEQFF TGTGCCAGCAGCTTAAGGGGGGGTGCAAACAATGAGCAGTTCTTC
TRBJ2-3 TRBV7-3 - TRBD2 CASSLNVGSSGRRRDTQYF TGTGCCAGCAGCTTAAACGTCGGGTCTAGCGGGAGGCGGCGGGATACGCAGTATTTT
TRBJ2-1 TRBV14 - TRBD2 CASSHAGLAGYNEQFF TGTGCCAGCAGCCATGCGGGACTAGCGGGCTACAATGAGCAGTTCTTC
TRBJ1-2 TRBV18 - - CASSPDVSSRGGYTF TGTGCCAGCTCACCAGATGTCTCCTCAAGAGGAGGCTACACCTTC